Here is one T cell receptor (beta chain) with its context. The data were taken from a study of blood T cell repertoires in COVID-19. Study information: Samples taken during acute and convalescent COVID-19 were collected in the United States, Italy and Spain. Sources were T cells, B-cell-depleted T cells, or PBMCs; the material itself was cDNA or gDNA.

Trimming cost V 4 bases and J 6 bases, with 7 bases left between them. This CDR3 has 11 amino acids. CDR1 and CDR2 from the germline V gene are SGHDN and FVKESK. Authors' processing steps: Reference gene primer amplification gave estimated nucleated cell counts. TCRdb's copy holds only in-frame clones and misses some; the assay was immunoSEQ multiplex PCR. V, J and clone size are those of that table, while D and trimming were read from the DNA. Among 250,000 to 350,000 clones listed, 75% to 90% were seen once. The rearrangement uses TRBV14 and TRBJ2-7, with D unresolved. Sequences were obtained from peripheral blood. The receptor's source is a man between 25 and 39 years old with acute or convalescent COVID-19. CDR3 coding DNA: TGTGCCAGCAGCCGAAGCCTCGAGCAGTACTTC. Protein sequence: CASSRSLEQYF. The full variable domain, in which reference TRBV14 and TRBJ2-7 provide the parts outside the CDR3, is EAGVTQFPSHSVIEKGQTVTLRCDPISGHDNLYWYRRVMGKEIKFLLHFVKESKQDESGMPNNRFLAERTGGTYSTLKVQPAELEDSGVYFCASSRSLEQYFGPGTRLTVT.